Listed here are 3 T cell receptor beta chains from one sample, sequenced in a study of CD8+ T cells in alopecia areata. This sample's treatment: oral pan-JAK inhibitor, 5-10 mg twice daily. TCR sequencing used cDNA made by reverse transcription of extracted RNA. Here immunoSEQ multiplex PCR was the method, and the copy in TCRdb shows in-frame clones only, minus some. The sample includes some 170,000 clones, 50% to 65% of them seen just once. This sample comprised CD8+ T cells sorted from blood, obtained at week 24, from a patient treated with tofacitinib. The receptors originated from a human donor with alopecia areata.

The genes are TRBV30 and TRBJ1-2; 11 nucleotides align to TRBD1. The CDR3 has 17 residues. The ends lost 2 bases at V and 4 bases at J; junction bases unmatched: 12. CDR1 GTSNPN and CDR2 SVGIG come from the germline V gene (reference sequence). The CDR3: CAWSHRLRDRGSYGYTF. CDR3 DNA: TGTGCCTGGAGTCACAGACTCCGGGACAGGGGGAGCTATGGCTACACCTTC.

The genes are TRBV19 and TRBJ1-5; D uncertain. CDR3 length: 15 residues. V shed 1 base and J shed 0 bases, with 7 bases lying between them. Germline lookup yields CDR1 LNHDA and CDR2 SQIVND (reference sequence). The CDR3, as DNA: TGTGCCAGTAGTATAGCCCGTAATAGCAATCAGCCCCAGCATTTT. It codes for CASSIARNSNQPQHF.

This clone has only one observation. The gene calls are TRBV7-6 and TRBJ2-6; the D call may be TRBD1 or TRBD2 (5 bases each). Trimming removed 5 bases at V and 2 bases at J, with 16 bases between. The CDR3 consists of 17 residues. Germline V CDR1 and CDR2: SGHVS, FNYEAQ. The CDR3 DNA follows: TGTGCCAGCAGCCCCAGGGTCGAGGGTCCTGGGGCCAACGTCCTGACTTTC. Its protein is CASSPRVEGPGANVLTF. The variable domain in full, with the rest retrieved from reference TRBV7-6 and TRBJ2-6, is GAGVSQSPRYKVTKRGQDVALRCDPISGHVSLYWYRQALGQGPEFLTYFNYEAQQDKSGLPNDRFSAERPEGSISTLTIQRTEQRDSAMYRCASSPRVEGPGANVLTFGAGSRLTVL.